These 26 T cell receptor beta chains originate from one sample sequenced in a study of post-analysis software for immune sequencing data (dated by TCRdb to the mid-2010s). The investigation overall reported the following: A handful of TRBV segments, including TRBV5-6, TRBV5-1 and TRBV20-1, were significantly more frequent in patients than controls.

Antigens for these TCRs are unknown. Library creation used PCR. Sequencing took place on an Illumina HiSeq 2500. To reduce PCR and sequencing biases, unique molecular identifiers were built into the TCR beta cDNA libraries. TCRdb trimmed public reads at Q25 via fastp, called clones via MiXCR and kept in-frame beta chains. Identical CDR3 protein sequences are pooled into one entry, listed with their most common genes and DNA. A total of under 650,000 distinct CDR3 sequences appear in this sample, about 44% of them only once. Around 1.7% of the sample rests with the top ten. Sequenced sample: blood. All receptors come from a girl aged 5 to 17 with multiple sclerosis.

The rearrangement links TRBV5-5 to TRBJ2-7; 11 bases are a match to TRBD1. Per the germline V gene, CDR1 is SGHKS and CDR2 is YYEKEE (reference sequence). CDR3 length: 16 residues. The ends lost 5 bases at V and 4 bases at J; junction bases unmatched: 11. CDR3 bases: TGTGCCAGCAGTGTTCCAAGGACAGGGGGCGGATACGAGCAGTACTTC. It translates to CASSVPRTGGGYEQYF.

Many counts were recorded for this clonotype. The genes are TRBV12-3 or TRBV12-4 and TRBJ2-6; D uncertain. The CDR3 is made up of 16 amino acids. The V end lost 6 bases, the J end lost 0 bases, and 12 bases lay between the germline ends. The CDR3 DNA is TGTGCCAGCAGCGTTCCGAGGAACTCTGGGGCCAACGTCCTGACTTTC. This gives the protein CASSVPRNSGANVLTF.

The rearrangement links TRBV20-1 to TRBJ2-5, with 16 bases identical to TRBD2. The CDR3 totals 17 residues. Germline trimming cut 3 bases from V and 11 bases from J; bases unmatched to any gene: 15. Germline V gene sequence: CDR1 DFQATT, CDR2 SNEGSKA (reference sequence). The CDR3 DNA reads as TGCAGTGCTAGTCGGGGGACTAGCGGGAGGGCAGGCAATGAGCAGTACTTC. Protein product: CSASRGTSGRAGNEQYF.

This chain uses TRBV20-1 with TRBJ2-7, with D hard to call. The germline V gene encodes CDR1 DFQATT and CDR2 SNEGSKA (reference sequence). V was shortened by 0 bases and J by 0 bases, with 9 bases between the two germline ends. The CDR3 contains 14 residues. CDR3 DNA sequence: TGCAGTGCTAGAGATCCGTCCCGCTCCTACGAGCAGTACTTC. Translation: CSARDPSRSYEQYF.

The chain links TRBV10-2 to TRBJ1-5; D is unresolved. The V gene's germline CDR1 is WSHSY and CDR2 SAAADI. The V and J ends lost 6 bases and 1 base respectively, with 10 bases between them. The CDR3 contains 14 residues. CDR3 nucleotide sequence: TGCGCCAGCAGGGAGGCAGCAAGCAATCAGCCCCAGCATTTT. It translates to CASREAASNQPQHF.

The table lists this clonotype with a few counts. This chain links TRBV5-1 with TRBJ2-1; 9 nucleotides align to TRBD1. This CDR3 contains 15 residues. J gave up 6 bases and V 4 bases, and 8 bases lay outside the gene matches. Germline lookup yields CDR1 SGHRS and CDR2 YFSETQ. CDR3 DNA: TGCGCCAGCAGCCCCGGACAGGGGATATTCAATGAGCAGTTCTTC. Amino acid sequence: CASSPGQGIFNEQFF.

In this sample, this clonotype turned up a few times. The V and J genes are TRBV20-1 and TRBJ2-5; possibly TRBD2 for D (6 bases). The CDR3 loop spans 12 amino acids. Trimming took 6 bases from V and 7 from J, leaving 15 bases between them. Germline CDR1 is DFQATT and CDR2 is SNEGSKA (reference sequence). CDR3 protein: CSAPREGGTQYF. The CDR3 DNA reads TGCAGTGCCCCTCGAGAGGGAGGGACCCAGTACTTC.

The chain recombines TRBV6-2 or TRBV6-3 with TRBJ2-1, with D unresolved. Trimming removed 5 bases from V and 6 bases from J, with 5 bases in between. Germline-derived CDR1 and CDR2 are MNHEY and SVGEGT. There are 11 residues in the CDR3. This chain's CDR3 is CASSHANEQFF. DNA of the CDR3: TGTGCCAGCAGTCATGCCAATGAGCAGTTCTTC.

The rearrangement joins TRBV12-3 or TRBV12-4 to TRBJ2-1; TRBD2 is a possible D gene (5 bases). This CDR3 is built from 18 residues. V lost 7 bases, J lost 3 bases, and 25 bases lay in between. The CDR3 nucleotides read TGTGCCAGCACCCTCGAGGGCAGGCGAACTACCATCTACAATGAGCAGTTCTTC. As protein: CASTLEGRRTTIYNEQFF.

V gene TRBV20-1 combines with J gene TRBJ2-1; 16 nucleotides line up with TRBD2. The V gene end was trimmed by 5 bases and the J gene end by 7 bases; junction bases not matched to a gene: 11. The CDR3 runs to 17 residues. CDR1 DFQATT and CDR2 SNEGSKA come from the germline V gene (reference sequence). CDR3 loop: CSADSGLAGGHENEQFF. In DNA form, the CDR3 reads TGCAGTGCTGATTCGGGACTAGCGGGGGGGCACGAGAATGAGCAGTTCTTC.

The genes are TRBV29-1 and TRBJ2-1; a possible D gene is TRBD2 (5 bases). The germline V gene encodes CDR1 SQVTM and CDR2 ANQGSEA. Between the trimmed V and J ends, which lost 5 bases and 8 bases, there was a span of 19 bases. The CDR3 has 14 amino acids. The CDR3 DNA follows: TGCAGCGTTCAGGACTTTAAGGAGGTCGATGAGCAGTTCTTC. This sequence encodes CSVQDFKEVDEQFF.

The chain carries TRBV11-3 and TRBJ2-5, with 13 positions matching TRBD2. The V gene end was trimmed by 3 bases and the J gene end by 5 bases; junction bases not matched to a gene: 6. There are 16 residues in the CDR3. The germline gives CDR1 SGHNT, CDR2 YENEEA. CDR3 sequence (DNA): TGTGCCAGCAGCTTCGGACTAGCGGGAGACCGGGAGACCCAGTACTTC. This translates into CASSFGLAGDRETQYF.

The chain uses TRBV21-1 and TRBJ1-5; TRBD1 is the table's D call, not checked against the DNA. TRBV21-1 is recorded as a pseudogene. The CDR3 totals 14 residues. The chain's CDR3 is CASTPWTGNQPQHF. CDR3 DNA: TGTGCCAGCACACCCTGGACAGGTAATCAGCCCCAGCATTTT.

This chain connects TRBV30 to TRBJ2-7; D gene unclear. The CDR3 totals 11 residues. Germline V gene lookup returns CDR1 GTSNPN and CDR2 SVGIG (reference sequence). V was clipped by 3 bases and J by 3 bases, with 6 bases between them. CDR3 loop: CAWSANYEQYF. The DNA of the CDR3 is TGTGCCTGGAGCGCCAACTACGAGCAGTACTTC.

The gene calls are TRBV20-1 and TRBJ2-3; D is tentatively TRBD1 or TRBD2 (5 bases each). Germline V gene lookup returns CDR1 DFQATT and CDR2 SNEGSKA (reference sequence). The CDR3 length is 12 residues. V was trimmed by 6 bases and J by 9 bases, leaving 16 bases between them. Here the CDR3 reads CSAPTPWGTQYF. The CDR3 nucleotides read TGCAGTGCCCCGACCCCGTGGGGGACGCAGTATTTT.

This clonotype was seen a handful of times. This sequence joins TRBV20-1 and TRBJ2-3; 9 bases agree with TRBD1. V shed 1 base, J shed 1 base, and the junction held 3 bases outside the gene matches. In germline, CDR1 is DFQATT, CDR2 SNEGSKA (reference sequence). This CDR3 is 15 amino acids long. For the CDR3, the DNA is TGCAGTGCTAGAGTTGGGACAGGGCGCACAGATACGCAGTATTTT. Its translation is CSARVGTGRTDTQYF.

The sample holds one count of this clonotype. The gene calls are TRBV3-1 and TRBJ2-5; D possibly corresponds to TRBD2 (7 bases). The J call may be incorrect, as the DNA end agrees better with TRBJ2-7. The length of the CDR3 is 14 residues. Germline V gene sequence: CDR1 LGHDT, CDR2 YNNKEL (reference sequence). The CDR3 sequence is CASSRGRERFEQYF. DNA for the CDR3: TGTGCCAGCAGCCGGGGGCGGGAGCGCTTCGAGCAGTACTTC.

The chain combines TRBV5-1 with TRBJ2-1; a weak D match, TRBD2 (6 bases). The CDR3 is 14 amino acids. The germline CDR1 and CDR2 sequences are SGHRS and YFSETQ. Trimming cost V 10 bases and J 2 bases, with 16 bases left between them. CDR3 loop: CAVVTGGTYNEQFF. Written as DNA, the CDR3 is TGCGCCGTGGTAACAGGAGGGACCTACAATGAGCAGTTCTTC.

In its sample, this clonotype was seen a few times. The CDR3, as DNA: TGCAGTGCTAGCTTGACTAGCGGGGGGGCGCAGTACTTC. Residues: CSASLTSGGAQYF. The chain combines TRBV20-1 with TRBJ2-5; 14 positions agree with TRBD2. The CDR3 covers 13 residues. Germline V gene sequence: CDR1 DFQATT, CDR2 SNEGSKA (reference sequence). The V segment lost 3 bases and the J segment 11 bases; nucleotides outside the gene matches: 5.

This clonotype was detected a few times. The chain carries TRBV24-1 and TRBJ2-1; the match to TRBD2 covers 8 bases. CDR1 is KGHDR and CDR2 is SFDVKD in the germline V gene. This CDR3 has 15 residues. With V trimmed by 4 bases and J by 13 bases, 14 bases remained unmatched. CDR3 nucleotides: TGTGCCACCAGTGAGACCTACGGGACTAGACTCGTACAGTTCTTC. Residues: CATSETYGTRLVQFF.

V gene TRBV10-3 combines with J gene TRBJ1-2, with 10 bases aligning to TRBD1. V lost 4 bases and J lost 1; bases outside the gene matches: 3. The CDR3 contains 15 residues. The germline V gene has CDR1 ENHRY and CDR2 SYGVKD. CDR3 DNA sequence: TGTGCCATCAGTGGTGGGGACAGGGGTAACTATGGCTACACCTTC. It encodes CAISGGDRGNYGYTF.

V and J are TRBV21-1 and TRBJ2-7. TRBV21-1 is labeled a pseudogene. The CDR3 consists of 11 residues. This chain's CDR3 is CASSAHYEQYF. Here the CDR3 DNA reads TGTGCCAGCAGCGCCCACTACGAGCAGTACTTC.

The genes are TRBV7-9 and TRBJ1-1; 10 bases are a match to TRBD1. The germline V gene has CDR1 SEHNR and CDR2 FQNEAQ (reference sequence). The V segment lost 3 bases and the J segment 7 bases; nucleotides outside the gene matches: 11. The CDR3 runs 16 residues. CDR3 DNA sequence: TGTGCCAGCAGCTTTTACATCGGGACAGGGGAAGATGAAGCTTTCTTT. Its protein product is CASSFYIGTGEDEAFF.

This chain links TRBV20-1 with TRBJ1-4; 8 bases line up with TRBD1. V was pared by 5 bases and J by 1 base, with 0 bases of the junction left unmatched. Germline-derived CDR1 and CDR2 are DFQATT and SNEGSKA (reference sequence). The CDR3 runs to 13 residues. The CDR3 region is CSAGQGTNEKLFF. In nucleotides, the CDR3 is TGCAGTGCTGGACAGGGAACTAATGAAAAACTGTTTTTT.

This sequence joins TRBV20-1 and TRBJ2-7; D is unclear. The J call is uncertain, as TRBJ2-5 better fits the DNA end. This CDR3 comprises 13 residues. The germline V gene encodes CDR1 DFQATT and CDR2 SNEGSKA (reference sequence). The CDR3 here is CSASDLGEETQYF. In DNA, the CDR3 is TGCAGTGCTAGTGATCTAGGAGAAGAGACCCAGTACTTC.

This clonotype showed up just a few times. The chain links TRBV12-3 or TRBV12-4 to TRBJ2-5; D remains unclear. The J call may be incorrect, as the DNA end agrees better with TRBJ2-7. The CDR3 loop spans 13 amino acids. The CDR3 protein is CASTSGRLYEQYF. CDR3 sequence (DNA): TGTGCCAGCACCTCTGGAAGACTCTACGAGCAGTACTTC.